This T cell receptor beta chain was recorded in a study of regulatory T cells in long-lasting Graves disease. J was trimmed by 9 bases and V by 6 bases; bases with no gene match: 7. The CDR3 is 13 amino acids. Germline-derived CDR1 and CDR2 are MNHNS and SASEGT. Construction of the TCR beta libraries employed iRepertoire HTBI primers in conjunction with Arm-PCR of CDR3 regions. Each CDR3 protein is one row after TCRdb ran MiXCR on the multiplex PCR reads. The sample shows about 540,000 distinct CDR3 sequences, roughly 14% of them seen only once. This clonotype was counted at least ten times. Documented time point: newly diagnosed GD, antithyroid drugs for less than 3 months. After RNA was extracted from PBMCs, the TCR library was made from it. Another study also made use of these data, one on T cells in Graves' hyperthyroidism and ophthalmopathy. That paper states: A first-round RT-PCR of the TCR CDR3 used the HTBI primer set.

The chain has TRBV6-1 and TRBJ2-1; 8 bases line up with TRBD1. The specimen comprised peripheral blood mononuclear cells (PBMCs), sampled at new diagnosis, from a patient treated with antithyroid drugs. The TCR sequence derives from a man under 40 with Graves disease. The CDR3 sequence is CASRGQGKGEQFF. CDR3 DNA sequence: TGTGCCAGCAGAGGACAGGGAAAGGGTGAGCAGTTCTTC.